These 27 T cell receptor beta chains share one sample of origin, sequenced in a study of early T cells in non-severe SARS-CoV-2 infection. TCRdb passed the 5' RACE reads through MiXCR, listing each CDR3 protein once. The data contain nearly 9,500 distinct CDR3 sequences, about 5% of them seen just once; the ten biggest clones take up roughly 10%. Sequenced material: whole blood. The source is an adult who was a healthcare worker with PCR-confirmed SARS-CoV-2 infection or an uninfected control (not recorded which).

By share, this clonotype counts as medium-sized. J is TRBJ1-1 and V is TRBV19; no reliable D call. From germline, CDR1 is LNHDA and CDR2 SQIVND (reference sequence). The CDR3 spans 16 residues. The V and J ends lost 5 bases and 5 bases respectively, with 21 bases between them. The CDR3 spells CASSVFRRRGRTEAFF. The CDR3 nucleotides are TGTGCCAGTAGTGTATTTCGTCGACGGGGTCGGACTGAAGCTTTCTTT.

This clonotype was counted many times. The gene calls are TRBV7-9 and TRBJ2-1; 9 nucleotides align to TRBD2. V lost 7 bases and J lost 1; bases outside the gene matches: 11. Germline V gene data show CDR1 as SEHNR and CDR2 as FQNEAQ (reference sequence). The CDR3 contains 17 residues. The CDR3 here is CASTSSWREGSYNEQFF. The CDR3 nucleotides are TGTGCCAGCACCTCATCCTGGCGGGAGGGTTCCTACAATGAGCAGTTCTTC. Drawing the rest from reference TRBV7-9 and TRBJ2-1, the complete variable domain is DTGVSQNPRHKITKRGQNVTFRCDPISEHNRLYWYRQTLGQGPEFLTYFQNEAQLEKSRLLSDRFSAERPKGSFSTLEIQRTEQGDSAMYLCASTSSWREGSYNEQFFGPGTRLTVL.

Ten or more counts support this clonotype. The V and J genes are TRBV18 and TRBJ1-2; D may be TRBD1 (5 bases). The CDR3 consists of 16 residues. V lost 3 bases and J 0 bases, leaving 14 bases between the germline ends. Germline values: CDR1 KGHSH, CDR2 LQKENI. Here the CDR3 reads CASSPAGTAPNYGYTF. The CDR3 coding sequence is TGTGCCAGCTCACCCGCCGGGACGGCCCCTAACTATGGCTACACCTTC. The full variable domain, its missing parts supplied by reference TRBV18 and TRBJ1-2, is NAGVMQNPRHLVRRRGQEARLRCSPMKGHSHVYWYRQLPEEGLKFMVYLQKENIIDESGMPKERFSAEFPKEGPSILRIQQVVRGDSAAYFCASSPAGTAPNYGYTFGSGTRLTVV.

This clonotype was recorded many times. V gene TRBV19 combines with J gene TRBJ1-5; D is unclear. From germline, CDR1 is LNHDA and CDR2 SQIVND (reference sequence). V lost 7 bases to trimming and J lost 7 bases, with 20 bases between them. The CDR3 contains 15 residues. The CDR3 sequence: CASTGRAGIKQPQHF. CDR3 nucleotides: TGTGCCAGTACCGGCCGTGCGGGAATAAAGCAGCCCCAGCATTTT.

This clonotype is deemed medium-sized (0.01 to 0.1%). The chain employs TRBV19 and TRBJ1-5; D not certain. From germline, CDR1 is LNHDA and CDR2 SQIVND (reference sequence). Trimming left V 3 bases short and J 4 bases short, with 7 bases between. There are 13 residues in the CDR3. As DNA, the CDR3 is TGTGCCAGTAGTATCCGCCTGAATCAGCCCCAGCATTTT. As protein: CASSIRLNQPQHF. Full variable domain (outside the CDR3, taken from reference TRBV19 and TRBJ1-5): DGGITQSPKYLFRKEGQNVTLSCEQNLNHDAMYWYRQDPGQGLRLIYYSQIVNDFQKGDIAEGYSVSREKKESFPLTVTSAQKNPTAFYLCASSIRLNQPQHFGDGTRLSIL.

This clonotype rates as medium-sized. The V gene is TRBV5-4, the J gene TRBJ2-1, with 8 bases matching TRBD2. The CDR3 is 16 residues long. V gave up 4 bases and J gave up 4 bases; unmatched junction bases: 10. The germline gives CDR1 SGHNT, CDR2 YYREEE (reference sequence). This CDR3 reads CASSLPPASGYNEQFF. DNA of the CDR3: TGTGCCAGCAGCCTCCCTCCGGCTAGCGGGTACAATGAGCAGTTCTTC.

This clonotype was seen at least ten times. The rearrangement uses TRBV3-1 and TRBJ1-1; unclear D gene. CDR1 LGHDT and CDR2 YNNKEL come from the germline V gene (reference sequence). V lost 0 bases, J lost 8 bases, and 13 bases lay in between. This CDR3 comprises 14 residues. The CDR3 protein is CASSQDRRRAEAFF. Written as DNA, the CDR3 is TGTGCCAGCAGCCAAGATAGGCGGCGGGCCGAAGCTTTCTTT.

This clonotype is medium-sized in the sample. The chain is built from TRBV18 and TRBJ1-1, with D perhaps TRBD1 (6 bases). The CDR3 runs 13 residues. From germline, CDR1 is KGHSH and CDR2 LQKENI. Trimming cost V 5 bases and J 6 bases, with 13 bases left between them. The CDR3 loop reads CASSNPGAAEAFF. Here the CDR3 DNA reads TGTGCCAGCTCAAACCCAGGGGCCGCTGAAGCTTTCTTT.

This clonotype was seen repeatedly, ten times or more. This sequence joins TRBV5-1 and TRBJ1-5, with D hard to call. The germline gives CDR1 SGHRS, CDR2 YFSETQ. CDR3 length: 15 residues. Between the trimmed V and J ends, which lost 4 bases and 4 bases, there was a span of 15 bases. CDR3 DNA: TGCGCCAGCAGCCCTGGAGGACGGGGTAATCAGCCCCAGCATTTT. This codes for CASSPGGRGNQPQHF. Full variable domain (outside the CDR3, taken from reference TRBV5-1 and TRBJ1-5): KAGVTQTPRYLIKTRGQQVTLSCSPISGHRSVSWYQQTPGQGLQFLFEYFSETQRNKGNFPGRFSGRQFSNSRSEMNVSTLELGDSALYLCASSPGGRGNQPQHFGDGTRLSIL.

This clonotype was seen at least ten times. This sequence joins TRBV15 and TRBJ1-1, with D possibly TRBD1 on 5 matching bases. This CDR3 is built from 14 residues. V was cut by 2 bases and J by 5 bases, with 12 bases left in between. The V gene's germline CDR1 is LNHNV and CDR2 YYDKDF (reference sequence). The CDR3: CATSRQGKSTEAFF. The CDR3 bases are TGTGCCACCAGCAGACAGGGAAAAAGTACTGAAGCTTTCTTT.

At least ten counts were recorded for this clonotype. The chain recombines TRBV9 with TRBJ2-3, with a tentative D call TRBD2 (5 bases). V was trimmed by 2 bases and J by 4 bases, leaving 11 bases between them. The CDR3 consists of 14 residues. The V gene's germline CDR1 is SGDLS and CDR2 YYNGEE. Here the CDR3 reads CASSVKRFPDTQYF. The CDR3 nucleotides are TGTGCCAGCAGCGTGAAGCGGTTCCCAGATACGCAGTATTTT.

This clonotype was seen many times. The V call is TRBV10-2, the J call TRBJ2-3, with 7 bases aligning to TRBD2. After removal of 5 bases from V and 1 base from J, the junction contained 6 bases not matched to a gene. Looked up from germline, CDR1 is WSHSY and CDR2 is SAAADI. CDR3 length: 15 residues. For the CDR3, the DNA is TGCGCCAGCAGTCGTGGCCGGGAGGGCACAGATACGCAGTATTTT. It encodes CASSRGREGTDTQYF.

This clonotype rates as medium-sized. The chain carries TRBV9 and TRBJ1-5, with a weak D call TRBD1 (5 bases). V was cut by 0 bases and J by 9 bases, with 16 bases left in between. Germline V gene lookup returns CDR1 SGDLS and CDR2 YYNGEE. The CDR3 sequence is 15 residues long. The CDR3 bases are TGTGCCAGCAGCGTAGAAGGACAAATAGGTAGGCCCCAGCATTTT. This sequence encodes CASSVEGQIGRPQHF.

This clonotype is deemed medium-sized (0.01 to 0.1%). V usage is TRBV27 and J usage is TRBJ2-7, with 10 positions matching TRBD1. Trimming cost V 3 bases and J 3 bases; bases outside gene matches: 2. The CDR3 runs 14 residues. The germline V gene encodes CDR1 MNHEY and CDR2 SMNVEV (reference sequence). The CDR3 loop reads CASSLTGGLYEQYF. CDR3 DNA: TGTGCCAGCAGTTTGACAGGGGGCCTCTACGAGCAGTACTTC.

In its sample, this clonotype ranks as medium-sized. J is TRBJ2-5 and V is TRBV29-1; D is uncertain. V lost 4 bases and J lost 4, with 13 bases in between. The CDR3 covers 13 residues. Germline V gene lookup returns CDR1 SQVTM and CDR2 ANQGSEA. CDR3 bases: TGCAGCGTTGCCCCTGGGGTTGGAGAGACCCAGTACTTC. Its translation: CSVAPGVGETQYF.

In this sample, this clonotype is medium-sized. The J gene is TRBJ2-7, the V gene TRBV27; no clear D. The germline V gene encodes CDR1 MNHEY and CDR2 SMNVEV (reference sequence). Trimming removed 3 bases from V and 1 base from J, with 10 bases in between. CDR3 length: 14 residues. This CDR3 is CASSLAGSSYEQYF. The CDR3 DNA reads as TGTGCCAGCAGTTTGGCAGGATCTTCCTACGAGCAGTACTTC.

Ten or more counts support this clonotype. CDR3 sequence (DNA): TGCAGTGCTACGTCAGGGGACTCCGAGCAGTACTTC. It codes for CSATSGDSEQYF. The rearrangement joins TRBV20-1 to TRBJ2-7; D might be TRBD1 or TRBD2, each matching 6 bases. CDR1 and CDR2 (germline): DFQATT, SNEGSKA (reference sequence). CDR3 length equals 12 residues. V was clipped by 4 bases and J by 6 bases, with 13 bases between them.

This clonotype rates as medium-sized. The gene calls are TRBV11-2 and TRBJ2-3, with TRBD2 matching over 11 bases. This CDR3 spans 16 amino acids. V was pared by 5 bases and J by 0 bases, with 4 bases of the junction left unmatched. The germline V gene has CDR1 SGHAT and CDR2 FQNNGV. CDR3 nucleotides: TGTGCCAGCAGCCATCGGACTAGCGGGAGCACAGATACGCAGTATTTT. As protein: CASSHRTSGSTDTQYF. Full variable domain (remainder filled in from reference TRBV11-2 and TRBJ2-3): EAGVAQSPRYKIIEKRQSVAFWCNPISGHATLYWYQQILGQGPKLLIQFQNNGVVDDSQLPKDRFSAERLKGVDSTLKIQPAKLEDSAVYLCASSHRTSGSTDTQYFGPGTRLTVL.

This clonotype is medium-sized (0.01 to 0.1%) within its sample. The chain couples TRBV6-5 to TRBJ2-3; 10 nucleotides line up with TRBD2. CDR3 size: 14 residues. CDR1 MNHEY and CDR2 SVGAGI come from the germline V gene. Losses at the gene ends were 6 bases for V and 1 base for J; bases not matched to a gene: 1. CDR3 loop: CASSGTSGTDTQYF. CDR3 bases: TGTGCCAGCAGCGGGACTAGCGGCACAGATACGCAGTATTTT.

This clonotype was recorded at least ten times. The rearrangement joins TRBV11-3 to TRBJ2-1; D perhaps matches TRBD2 (6 bases). V lost 5 bases, J lost 8 bases, and 16 bases lay in between. The CDR3 is 14 residues long. Looked up from germline, CDR1 is SGHNT and CDR2 is YENEEA. The CDR3: CASSRVGGADEQFF. The CDR3 nucleotides read TGTGCCAGCAGCCGTGTGGGGGGAGCTGATGAGCAGTTCTTC.

This clonotype was found a few times. The chain joins TRBV27 to TRBJ2-7; TRBD2 might be the D (6 bases). Trimming pared 7 bases from V and 2 bases from J, leaving 18 bases between. The CDR3 extends over 15 amino acids. Per germline, CDR1 MNHEY and CDR2 SMNVEV (reference sequence). The CDR3 spells CASTSPAAGTYEQYF. CDR3 coding DNA: TGTGCCAGCACCTCCCCTGCTGCGGGAACCTACGAGCAGTACTTC.

In its sample, this clonotype was seen many times. The DNA of the CDR3 is TGCAGCGTTACGGCCAACGTAAAAACAGATACGCAGTATTTT. This translates into CSVTANVKTDTQYF. This chain joins TRBV29-1 and TRBJ2-3; D is uncertain. Trimming pared 5 bases from V and 3 bases from J, leaving 15 bases between. This CDR3 comprises 14 residues. Germline CDR1 is SQVTM and CDR2 is ANQGSEA.

This clonotype showed up just a few times. The rearrangement joins TRBV28 to TRBJ2-3, with TRBD1 identical over 9 bases. CDR3 size: 14 residues. V trimming: 6 bases; J trimming: 6 bases; junction bases outside the gene matches: 7. Germline V lookup: CDR1 MDHEN, CDR2 SYDVKM. The CDR3, as DNA: TGTGCCAGCAGGTCACAGGGGGCTAAGGATACGCAGTATTTT. It codes for CASRSQGAKDTQYF.

This clonotype is labeled as medium-sized (0.01 to 0.1%). The chain is built from TRBV10-2 and TRBJ2-4; D remains ambiguous. The CDR3 contains 15 residues. Germline V gene lookup returns CDR1 WSHSY and CDR2 SAAADI. V gave up 2 bases and J gave up 3 bases, with 11 bases separating them. The CDR3 is CASSEGLSVKNIQYF. CDR3 DNA: TGCGCCAGCAGTGAGGGGCTGAGTGTCAAAAACATTCAGTACTTC.

This clonotype has at least ten counts. The chain is built from TRBV11-2 and TRBJ2-4; D is uncertain. Trimming stripped 1 base from V and 4 bases from J, with 20 bases between. Germline V CDR1 and CDR2: SGHAT, FQNNGV. The CDR3 has 18 residues. The CDR3 nucleotides are TGTGCCAGCAGCTTAGTCCTCCCCCTCAGAGGTCGTAAAAACATTCAGTACTTC. Amino acid sequence: CASSLVLPLRGRKNIQYF.

The chain couples TRBV5-1 to TRBJ2-3, with D possibly being TRBD1 (5 bases). Germline CDR1 is SGHRS and CDR2 is YFSETQ. V dropped 0 bases and J dropped 3 bases, with 11 bases sitting between them. The CDR3 sequence is 15 residues long. CDR3 bases: TGCGCCAGCAGCTTGGAGGCAGGGTGGACAGATACGCAGTATTTT. Protein product: CASSLEAGWTDTQYF.

This clonotype was detected many times. V is TRBV7-2 and J is TRBJ2-1, with D possibly matching TRBD2 (5 bases). The CDR3 runs to 13 residues. The V end was cut by 4 bases, the J end by 2 bases, with 6 bases between. CDR1 and CDR2 from the germline V gene are SGHTA and FQGNSA. CDR3 protein: CASSSGTYNEQFF. The CDR3 DNA sequence: TGTGCCAGCAGCTCCGGGACCTACAATGAGCAGTTCTTC.